These 22 T cell receptor beta chains came from one sample sequenced in a study of T cell changes during pregnancy in multiple sclerosis (dated by TCRdb to the late 2010s). The library was made by the immunoSEQ multiplex PCR assay. TCRdb's version of the immuneACCESS table is confined to in-frame rearrangements and falls short of the full clone set. An unresolved V gene accounts for under half of the shortfall where checked; the remainder is of unknown origin. For this sample there are 40,000 to 50,000 clones; roughly 80% appear just once. The ten largest make up 0.55% to 0.75% of the sample. The material was CD4+ T cells from peripheral blood mononuclear cells, obtained before pregnancy. All receptors come from a female donor with multiple sclerosis, enrolled in a pregnancy study.

The chain is built from TRBV30 and TRBJ2-3; 7 bases line up with TRBD2. The V and J ends lost 2 bases and 4 bases, in that order; junction bases with no gene match: 15. This CDR3 has 17 amino acids. CDR1 and CDR2 (germline): GTSNPN, SVGIG (reference sequence). CDR3 amino acids: CAWSLLGSGVSPDTQYF. CDR3 nucleotide sequence: TGTGCCTGGAGTCTACTGGGAAGCGGGGTTTCCCCAGATACGCAGTATTTT. Full variable domain (outside the CDR3, taken from reference TRBV30 and TRBJ2-3): SQTIHQWPATLVQPVGSPLSLECTVEGTSNPNLYWYRQAAGRGLQLLFYSVGIGQISSEVPQNLSASRPQDRQFILSSKKLLLSDSGFYLCAWSLLGSGVSPDTQYFGPGTRLTVL.

The rearrangement links TRBV6-5 to TRBJ2-7, with TRBD2 identical over 7 bases. The length of the CDR3 is 15 residues. The germline gives CDR1 MNHEY, CDR2 SVGAGI. V was pared by 4 bases and J by 2 bases, with 8 bases of the junction left unmatched. In DNA, the CDR3 is TGTGCCAGCAGTTGGCGAAGCGGGGACGCCTACGAGCAGTACTTC. This sequence encodes CASSWRSGDAYEQYF.

CDR3 DNA sequence: TGTGCCAGCAGCTCACAGGGGTACTCTGGAAACACCATATATTTT. This translates into CASSSQGYSGNTIYF. The chain joins TRBV7-9 to TRBJ1-3; 7 bases agree with TRBD1. V was clipped by 4 bases and J by 0 bases; unmatched bases: 3. From germline, CDR1 is SEHNR and CDR2 FQNEAQ (reference sequence). The CDR3 spans 15 residues.

This chain connects TRBV9 to TRBJ1-2, with a possible D match to TRBD1 (6 bases). The CDR3 has 17 amino acids. The V gene's germline CDR1 is SGDLS and CDR2 YYNGEE. Trimming left V 0 bases short and J 0 bases short, with 15 bases between. CDR3 amino acids: CASSVEGGPRANYGYTF. The CDR3 DNA sequence: TGTGCCAGCAGCGTAGAGGGGGGGCCTCGCGCTAACTATGGCTACACCTTC.

The chain carries TRBV6-6 and TRBJ2-7; tentative D call: TRBD2 (6 bases). In germline, CDR1 is MNHNY, CDR2 SVGAGI (reference sequence). V lost 4 bases, J lost 4 bases, and 14 bases lay in between. The CDR3 is made up of 14 amino acids. Written as DNA, the CDR3 is TGTGCCAGCAGTTCCCCGGGACTCCTGTACGAGCAGTACTTC. This sequence encodes CASSSPGLLYEQYF.

This chain connects TRBV4-1 to TRBJ1-1; D call uncertain. Germline V lookup: CDR1 MGHRA, CDR2 YSYEKL. The CDR3 totals 15 residues. The V gene lost 0 bases and the J gene lost 4 bases, with 12 bases spanning the gap. CDR3: CASSQDRPAGTEAFF. DNA of the CDR3: TGCGCCAGCAGCCAAGATCGGCCGGCGGGCACTGAAGCTTTCTTT.

The CDR3 sequence: CASSPGTGVDLHEQYF. The CDR3 DNA reads as TGCGCCAGCAGCCCCGGGACAGGGGTCGACCTGCACGAGCAGTACTTC. J is TRBJ2-7 and V is TRBV5-1, with 10 bases lining up with TRBD1. The length of the CDR3 is 16 residues. Trimming at V came to 4 bases and at J to 5 bases, leaving 12 bases not matched to a gene. CDR1 is SGHRS and CDR2 is YFSETQ in the germline V gene.

This chain joins TRBV5-5 and TRBJ2-7; 9 bases are a match to TRBD1. The V gene's germline CDR1 is SGHKS and CDR2 YYEKEE (reference sequence). The CDR3 is made up of 15 amino acids. Germline trimming cut 0 bases from V and 3 bases from J; bases unmatched to any gene: 4. The CDR3 nucleotides are TGTGCCAGCAGCTTGGAGGGACAGGGTTTCTACGAGCAGTACTTC. Amino acid sequence: CASSLEGQGFYEQYF.

The V call is TRBV5-1, the J call TRBJ1-3, with D perhaps matching TRBD1 (5 bases). This CDR3 contains 15 residues. V lost 4 bases, J lost 1 base, and 12 bases lay in between. In germline, CDR1 is SGHRS, CDR2 YFSETQ. This CDR3 reads CASSPLGGSGNTIYF. The DNA of the CDR3 is TGCGCCAGCAGCCCGCTGGGGGGTTCTGGAAACACCATATATTTT.

The chain uses TRBV7-2 and TRBJ1-5; D ambiguous. The length of the CDR3 is 14 residues. Germline CDR1 is SGHTA and CDR2 is FQGNSA. Trimming removed 1 base from V and 7 bases from J, with 11 bases in between. The CDR3 here is CASSLGGEHQPQHF. DNA for the CDR3: TGTGCCAGCAGCTTAGGGGGAGAGCACCAGCCCCAGCATTTT.

The gene calls are TRBV7-9 and TRBJ1-2; TRBD1 matches 7 bases. This CDR3 has 16 amino acids. From germline, CDR1 is SEHNR and CDR2 FQNEAQ (reference sequence). The ends lost 4 bases at V and 8 bases at J; junction bases unmatched: 16. The CDR3 loop reads CASSSTGQLRGSGYTF. The CDR3, as DNA: TGTGCCAGCAGCTCCACGGGACAGCTCCGCGGAAGCGGCTACACCTTC.

This chain connects TRBV19 to TRBJ1-5; 10 bases agree with TRBD1. The CDR3 consists of 15 residues. Germline CDR1 is LNHDA and CDR2 is SQIVND (reference sequence). Trimming cost V 5 bases and J 6 bases; bases outside gene matches: 7. The CDR3 region is CASSSPGQGFQPQHF. The CDR3 nucleotides are TGTGCCAGTAGTTCGCCGGGACAGGGGTTTCAGCCCCAGCATTTT.

This clone is medium-sized. An end of the junction does not agree with germline; a read error may underlie this. The CDR3 loop reads CASSLDQGGSSKNNEQFF. CDR3 nucleotides: TGTGCCAGCAGCCTAGATCAAGGGGGCAGCAGCAAAAACAATGAGCAGTTCTTC. This rearrangement joins TRBV11-3 to TRBJ2-1, with 7 positions matching TRBD1. The CDR3 runs 18 residues. Germline V gene lookup returns CDR1 SGHNT and CDR2 YENEEA.

J is TRBJ1-1 and V is TRBV5-8; tentatively, D is TRBD1 (6 bases). The CDR3 runs 17 residues. Per germline, CDR1 SGHTS and CDR2 YDEGEE. Trimming stripped 2 bases from V and 0 bases from J, with 17 bases between. This CDR3 is CASSFHYRASLNTEAFF. The CDR3, as DNA: TGTGCCAGCAGCTTTCACTACAGGGCATCGCTGAACACTGAAGCTTTCTTT.

V and J are TRBV30 and TRBJ1-3; 7 nucleotides agree with TRBD1. V lost 5 bases and J lost 10; bases outside the gene matches: 5. The germline V gene encodes CDR1 GTSNPN and CDR2 SVGIG (reference sequence). This CDR3 comprises 11 residues. CDR3 coding DNA: TGTGCCTGGGGTACAGGGGAGACCATATATTTT. It is translated as CAWGTGETIYF.

This clone was seen only a few times. The V call is TRBV19, the J call TRBJ1-1, with 8 bases that match TRBD1. The junction had 20 bases not matched to a gene; V was cut back by 6 bases and J by 5 bases. Germline V gives CDR1 LNHDA, CDR2 SQIVND (reference sequence). The CDR3 consists of 18 residues. In DNA, the CDR3 is TGTGCCAGTAGCCTTTTCCCGGGCCAGGGGGCTTATGGTACTGAAGCTTTCTTT. It encodes CASSLFPGQGAYGTEAFF.

In its sample, this clone ranks as medium-sized. The rearrangement uses TRBV2 and TRBJ1-4; D remains ambiguous. The CDR3 sequence is 14 residues long. CDR1 and CDR2 (germline): SNHLY, FYNNEI. V was pared by 5 bases and J by 1 base, with 8 bases between. The CDR3 nucleotides read TGTGCCAGCAGTCGTGGACTAACTAATGAAAAACTGTTTTTT. Protein sequence: CASSRGLTNEKLFF.

The rearrangement links TRBV18 to TRBJ1-2; 8 positions agree with TRBD1. The CDR3 has 14 amino acids. Germline V gives CDR1 KGHSH, CDR2 LQKENI. V was clipped by 6 bases and J by 6 bases; unmatched bases: 9. DNA of the CDR3: TGTGCCAGCTCCCCGACAGGGGTTAGAAATGGCTACACCTTC. This translates into CASSPTGVRNGYTF.

V usage is TRBV4-3 and J usage is TRBJ1-1; D perhaps matches TRBD1 (5 bases). CDR1 and CDR2 (germline): LGHNA, YSLEER. The CDR3 extends over 15 amino acids. Trimming cost V 5 bases and J 3 bases, with 16 bases left between them. CDR3 DNA sequence: TGCGCCAGCAGCGGGGGGGGAGGGGCGGACACTGAAGCTTTCTTT. Residues: CASSGGGGADTEAFF.

The rearrangement uses TRBV6-1 and TRBJ1-5, with a possible D match to TRBD1 (5 bases). Germline V CDR1 and CDR2: MNHNS, SASEGT. Trimming stripped 5 bases from V and 9 bases from J, with 17 bases between. The CDR3 spans 14 residues. The CDR3 protein is CASSTQGPGVPQHF. The CDR3 DNA is TGTGCCAGCAGTACTCAGGGTCCGGGGGTGCCCCAGCATTTT.

V gene TRBV15 combines with J gene TRBJ2-3; a possible D gene is TRBD2 (7 bases). V was pared by 3 bases and J by 4 bases, with 20 bases between. The CDR3 totals 17 residues. Per the germline V gene, CDR1 is LNHNV and CDR2 is YYDKDF (reference sequence). CDR3 sequence reads: CATSRESSGPGADTQYF. CDR3 sequence (DNA): TGTGCCACCAGCAGGGAATCTAGCGGCCCAGGGGCAGATACGCAGTATTTT.

The chain employs TRBV30 and TRBJ2-1, with TRBD2 matching 9 bases. With 5 bases clipped from V and 5 bases from J, the junction kept 10 bases outside the gene matches. Germline lookup yields CDR1 GTSNPN and CDR2 SVGIG (reference sequence). The CDR3 covers 15 residues. CDR3 protein: CAWQTGTSTDNEQFF. CDR3 coding DNA: TGTGCCTGGCAAACCGGGACTAGCACGGACAATGAGCAGTTCTTC.